The following is a TCR beta chain sequence with its context. These data belong to a study of PD-L1 blockade in urothelial cancer. Across the study: Patients had been given 0 to 3 earlier chemotherapy regimens.

Profiled with immunoSEQ multiplex PCR; TCRdb holds only in-frame clones, not every one. This sample has approximately 110,000 clones, with approximately 90% found just once. There are 13 residues in the CDR3. From germline, CDR1 is GTSNPN and CDR2 SVGIG (reference sequence). Trimming removed 0 bases from V and 8 bases from J, with 14 bases in between. The time point is: peripheral blood 6 weeks after treatment start. The clonotype comes from a man aged 55 to 70 with urothelial cancer. This chain links TRBV30 with TRBJ2-7, with D possibly being TRBD1 (5 bases). This material consisted of PBMCs, taken around atezolizumab (anti-PD-L1) treatment. The CDR3 protein is CAWSVRKGMKQYF. In DNA form, the CDR3 reads TGTGCCTGGAGTGTAAGGAAGGGGATGAAGCAGTACTTC.